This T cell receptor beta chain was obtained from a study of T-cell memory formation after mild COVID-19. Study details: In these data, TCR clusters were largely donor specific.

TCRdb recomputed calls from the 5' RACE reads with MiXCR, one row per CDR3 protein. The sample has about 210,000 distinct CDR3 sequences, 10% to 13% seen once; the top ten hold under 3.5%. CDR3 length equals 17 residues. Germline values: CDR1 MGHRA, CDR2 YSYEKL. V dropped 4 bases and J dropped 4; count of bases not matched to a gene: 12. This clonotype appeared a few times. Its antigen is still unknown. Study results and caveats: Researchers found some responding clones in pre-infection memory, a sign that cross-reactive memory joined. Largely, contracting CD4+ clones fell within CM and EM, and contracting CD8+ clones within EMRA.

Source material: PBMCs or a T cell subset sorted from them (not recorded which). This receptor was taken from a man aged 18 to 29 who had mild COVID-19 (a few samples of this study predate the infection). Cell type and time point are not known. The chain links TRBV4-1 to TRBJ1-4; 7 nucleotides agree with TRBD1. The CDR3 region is CASSRGRTTGFNEKLFF. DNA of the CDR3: TGCGCCAGCAGCCGAGGCCGAACGACAGGGTTTAATGAAAAACTGTTTTTT.